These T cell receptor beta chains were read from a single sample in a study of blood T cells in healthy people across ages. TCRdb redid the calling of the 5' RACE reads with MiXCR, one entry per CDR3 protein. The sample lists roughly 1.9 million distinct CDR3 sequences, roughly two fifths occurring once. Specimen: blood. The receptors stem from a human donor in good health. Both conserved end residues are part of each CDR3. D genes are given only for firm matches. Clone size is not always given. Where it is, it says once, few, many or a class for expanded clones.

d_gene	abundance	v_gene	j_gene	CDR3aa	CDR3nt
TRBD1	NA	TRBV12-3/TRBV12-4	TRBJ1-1	CASIMTGVNTEAFF	TGTGCCAGCATAATGACAGGGGTGAACACTGAAGCTTTCTTT
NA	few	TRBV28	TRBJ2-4	CASSSPGGENIQYF	TGTGCCAGCAGTTCCCCAGGGGGGGAAAACATTCAGTACTTC
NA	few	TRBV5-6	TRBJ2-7	CASSLREPGEQYF	TGTGCCAGCAGCTTGAGGGAACCTGGCGAGCAGTACTTC
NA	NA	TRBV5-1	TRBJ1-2	CASSQERTAYGYTF	TGCGCCAGCAGCCAAGAGAGGACAGCCTATGGCTACACCTTC
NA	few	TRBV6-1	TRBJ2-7	CASMIESTYEQYF	TGTGCCAGCATGATAGAGAGTACCTACGAGCAGTACTTC
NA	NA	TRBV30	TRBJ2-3	CAWSVQDLDTQYF	TGTGCCTGGAGTGTACAGGACCTGGATACGCAGTATTTT
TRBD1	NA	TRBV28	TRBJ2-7	CASSLRQGPSYEQYF	TGTGCCAGCAGTTTAAGACAGGGGCCCTCCTACGAGCAGTACTTC
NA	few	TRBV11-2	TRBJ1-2	CASSRLSGGPKTNYGYTF	TGTGCCAGCAGCCGACTCAGCGGGGGCCCAAAGACTAACTATGGCTACACCTTC
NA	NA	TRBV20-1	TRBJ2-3	CSAPAGNTDTQYF	TGCAGTGCCCCGGCTGGGAACACAGATACGCAGTATTTT
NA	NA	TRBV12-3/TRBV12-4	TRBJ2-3	CASRQATDTQYF	TGTGCCAGCAGACAGGCAACAGATACGCAGTATTTT
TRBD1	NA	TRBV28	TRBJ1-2	CASSLSLTGDYGYTF	TGTGCCAGCAGTTTATCCCTGACAGGGGACTATGGCTACACCTTC
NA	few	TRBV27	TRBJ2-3	CASRYLGALDTQYF	TGTGCCAGCAGATATCTCGGGGCCTTAGATACGCAGTATTTT
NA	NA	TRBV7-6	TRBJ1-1	CASSLAAGGLDEAFF	TGTGCCAGCAGCTTAGCGGCCGGGGGGCTAGATGAAGCTTTCTTT
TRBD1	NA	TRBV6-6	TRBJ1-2	CASSLGQVTSGYGYTF	TGTGCCAGCAGCCTCGGACAGGTTACGTCGGGCTATGGCTACACCTTC
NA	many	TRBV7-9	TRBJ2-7	CASSLEGFEQYF	TGTGCCAGCAGCTTAGAGGGCTTCGAGCAGTACTTC
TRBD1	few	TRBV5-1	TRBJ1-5	CASSLNQGANNQPQHF	TGCGCCAGCAGCTTGAATCAGGGGGCCAACAATCAGCCCCAGCATTTT
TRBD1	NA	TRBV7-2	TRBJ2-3	CASSLPTGITDTQYF	TGTGCCAGCAGCCTCCCGACAGGGATCACAGATACGCAGTATTTT
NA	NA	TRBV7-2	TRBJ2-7	CASSLGYGGLSYEQYF	TGTGCCAGCAGCTTAGGTTACGGCGGACTTTCCTACGAGCAGTACTTC
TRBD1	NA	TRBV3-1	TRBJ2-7	CASSQESGQPATYEQYF	TGTGCCAGCAGCCAAGAGTCGGGACAGCCAGCAACCTACGAGCAGTACTTC
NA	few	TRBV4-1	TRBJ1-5	CASSDRVSNQPQHF	TGCGCCAGCAGCGATAGGGTTAGCAATCAGCCCCAGCATTTT
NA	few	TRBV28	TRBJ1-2	CASSLDGEDGYTF	TGTGCCAGCAGTTTGGACGGGGAGGATGGCTACACCTTC
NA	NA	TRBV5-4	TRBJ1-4	CASSSGRGPEKLFF	TGTGCCAGCAGCTCGGGACGGGGACCTGAAAAACTGTTTTTT
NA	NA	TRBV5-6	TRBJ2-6	CASSLAGGRTSGANVLTF	TGTGCCAGCAGTTTGGCCGGGGGACGCACTTCTGGGGCCAACGTCCTGACTTTC
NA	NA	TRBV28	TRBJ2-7	CASSPVASPYEQYF	TGTGCCAGCAGCCCTGTAGCCAGCCCCTACGAGCAGTACTTC
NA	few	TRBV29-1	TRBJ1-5	CSVDVKPQHF	TGCAGCGTTGATGTGAAGCCCCAGCATTTT
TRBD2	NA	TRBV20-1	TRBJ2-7	CSARDSSGGRYEQYF	TGCAGTGCTAGAGATTCAAGCGGGGGGCGGTACGAGCAGTACTTC
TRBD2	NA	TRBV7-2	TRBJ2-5	CASSLGGTSTETQYF	TGTGCCAGCAGCTTAGGGGGGACTAGCACAGAGACCCAGTACTTC
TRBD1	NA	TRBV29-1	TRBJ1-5	CSAYRGGNQPQHF	TGCAGCGCCTACAGGGGTGGCAATCAGCCCCAGCATTTT
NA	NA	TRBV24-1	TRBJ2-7	CATSDRLGTDYEQYF	TGTGCCACCAGTGATCGGCTTGGGACGGACTACGAGCAGTACTTC
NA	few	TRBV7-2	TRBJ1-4	CATARATNEKLFF	TGTGCCACCGCCAGAGCAACTAATGAAAAACTGTTTTTT
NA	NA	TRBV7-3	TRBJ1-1	CASSLLVQKSEAFF	TGTGCCAGCAGCTTATTAGTCCAGAAATCTGAAGCTTTCTTT
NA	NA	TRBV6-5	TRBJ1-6	CASSYTTSLADNSPLHF	TGTGCCAGCAGTTACACGACCAGCCTTGCCGATAATTCACCCCTCCACTTT
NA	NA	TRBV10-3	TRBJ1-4	CAISPGATNEKLFF	TGTGCCATCAGTCCGGGTGCAACTAATGAAAAACTGTTTTTT
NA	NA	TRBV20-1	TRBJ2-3	CSAGFGGWDTQYF	TGCAGTGCTGGCTTCGGGGGTTGGGATACGCAGTATTTT
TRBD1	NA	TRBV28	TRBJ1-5	CASSWGTDRGRLNQPQHF	TGTGCCAGTAGTTGGGGAACGGACAGGGGGCGCCTCAATCAGCCCCAGCATTTT
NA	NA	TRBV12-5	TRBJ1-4	CASGLVGEKLFF	TGTGCTAGTGGTTTGGTAGGCGAAAAACTGTTTTTT
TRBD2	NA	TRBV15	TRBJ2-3	CATSRDLRGGRTDTQYF	TGTGCCACCAGCAGAGATCTACGGGGGGGCCGAACAGATACGCAGTATTTT
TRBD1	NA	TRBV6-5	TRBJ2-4	CAVEPGQGRVQYF	TGTGCCGTGGAACCGGGACAGGGGCGAGTGCAGTACTTC
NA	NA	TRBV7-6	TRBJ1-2	CASSLGPGTQANYGYTF	TGTGCCAGCAGCTTAGGGCCCGGGACGCAGGCTAACTATGGCTACACCTTC
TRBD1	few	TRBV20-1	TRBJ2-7	CSALDRAEQYF	TGCAGTGCCCTGGACAGGGCCGAGCAGTACTTC
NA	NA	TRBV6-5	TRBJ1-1	CASSYWGRGTEAFF	TGTGCCAGCAGTTACTGGGGAAGAGGAACTGAAGCTTTCTTT
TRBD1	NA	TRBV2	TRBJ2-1	CATRDSIDNEQFF	TGTGCCACCCGGGACAGTATAGACAATGAGCAGTTCTTC
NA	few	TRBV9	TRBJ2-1	CASSVSDLLGEQFF	TGTGCCAGCAGCGTCTCTGACCTGTTGGGTGAGCAGTTCTTC
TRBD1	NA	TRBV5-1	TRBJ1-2	CASSLDPNDRASGYTF	TGCGCCAGCAGCTTGGATCCCAATGACAGGGCTTCTGGCTACACCTTC
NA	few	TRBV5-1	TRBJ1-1	CASSLEVSGVREAFF	TGCGCCAGCAGCTTGGAAGTTTCAGGGGTGAGGGAAGCTTTCTTT
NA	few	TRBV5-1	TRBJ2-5	CAGRGENQETQYF	TGCGCCGGTCGCGGGGAAAACCAAGAGACCCAGTACTTC
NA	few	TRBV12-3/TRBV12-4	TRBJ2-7	CASSERLAREQYF	TGTGCCAGCAGTGAACGGCTAGCGCGCGAGCAGTACTTC
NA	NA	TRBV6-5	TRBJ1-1	CASSYFAAGSPEAFF	TGTGCCAGCAGTTACTTTGCGGCAGGCTCACCTGAAGCTTTCTTT
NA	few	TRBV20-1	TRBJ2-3	CSASTAGTDTQYF	TGCAGTGCTAGTACCGCGGGGACAGATACGCAGTATTTT
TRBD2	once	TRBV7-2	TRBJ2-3	CASSSGTSGGMDTQYF	TGTGCCAGCAGCTCCGGGACTAGCGGGGGGATGGATACGCAGTATTTT
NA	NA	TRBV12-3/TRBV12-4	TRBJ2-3	CASSLRQKDTQYF	TGTGCCAGCAGTCTCCGACAAAAAGATACGCAGTATTTT
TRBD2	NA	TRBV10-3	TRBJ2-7	CAIRASGGVDEQYF	TGTGCCATCAGGGCTAGCGGGGGGGTGGACGAGCAGTACTTC
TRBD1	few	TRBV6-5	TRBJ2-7	CASSYGQGGTYEQYF	TGTGCCAGCAGTTACGGACAGGGGGGAACCTACGAGCAGTACTTC
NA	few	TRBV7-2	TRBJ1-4	CASSLDAQLGGEKLFF	TGTGCCAGCAGCTTAGATGCGCAGCTTGGGGGGGAAAAACTGTTTTTT
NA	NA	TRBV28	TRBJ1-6	CASSWGRLNSPLHF	TGTGCCAGCAGTTGGGGACGGCTTAATTCACCCCTCCACTTT
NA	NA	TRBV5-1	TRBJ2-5	CASSPRTTTGTQYF	TGCGCCAGCAGCCCAAGGACAACCACGGGGACCCAGTACTTC
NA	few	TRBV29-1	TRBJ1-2	CSVEEGGGYTF	TGCAGCGTTGAAGAGGGAGGAGGCTACACCTTC
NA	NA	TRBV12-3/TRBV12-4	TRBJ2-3	CASTYSRDTQYF	TGTGCCAGCACCTACTCTCGGGATACGCAGTATTTT
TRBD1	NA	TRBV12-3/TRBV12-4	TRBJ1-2	CASSSGGEIYGYTF	TGTGCCAGCTCTTCAGGGGGGGAAATCTATGGCTACACCTTC